One sample yielded the 31 T cell receptor beta chains listed below, sequenced in a study of patients and donors after allogeneic stem cell transplantation. MiXCR, applied by TCRdb to the RT-PCR reads, yields one record per CDR3 protein. The sample has approximately 98,000 distinct CDR3 sequences, approximately 40% seen once; the top ten hold around 30%. Sequenced material: blood, either unsorted or a sorted T cell fraction (not recorded which). The origin of the receptors is a human donor who was either an allogeneic HSCT recipient or a stem cell or donor lymphocyte infusion donor (not recorded which). It is not recorded whose cells these are; they may come from a transplant donor.

V gene TRBV29-1 combines with J gene TRBJ2-7; D is possibly TRBD1 or TRBD2 (5 bases each). The CDR3 is made up of 14 amino acids. Germline CDR1 SQVTM, CDR2 ANQGSEA. Deletions cut 0 bases from V and 2 bases from J, with 11 bases between. CDR3 sequence: CSVEEAGRAYEQYF. CDR3 DNA sequence: TGCAGCGTTGAAGAGGCGGGCAGGGCCTACGAGCAGTACTTC.

This clonotype has just a few counts. This chain joins TRBV5-5 and TRBJ1-6; D perhaps matches TRBD1 (5 bases). Trimming took off 3 bases at V and 7 bases at J, with 14 bases between the two ends. The germline gives CDR1 SGHKS, CDR2 YYEKEE (reference sequence). There are 15 residues in the CDR3. CDR3 region: CASSSQAWGNSPLHF. The DNA for the CDR3 is TGTGCCAGCAGCTCACAGGCATGGGGGAATTCACCCCTCCACTTT.

This clonotype was counted a few times. The chain employs TRBV29-1 and TRBJ2-1; 14 nucleotides agree with TRBD2. The CDR3 contains 13 residues. Germline lookup yields CDR1 SQVTM and CDR2 ANQGSEA. J gave up 8 bases and V 5 bases, and 2 bases lay outside the gene matches. The CDR3 reads CSVRLAGGHEQFF. DNA of the CDR3: TGCAGCGTTCGACTAGCGGGAGGGCATGAGCAGTTCTTC.

The J gene is TRBJ2-1, the V gene TRBV7-2; no definite D call. The CDR3 loop spans 15 amino acids. The V gene lost 6 bases and the J gene lost 3 bases, with 15 bases spanning the gap. Germline CDR1 SGHTA, CDR2 FQGNSA. CDR3 sequence: CASRPFDRNYNEQFF. CDR3 sequence (DNA): TGTGCCAGCAGACCTTTCGATAGGAACTACAATGAGCAGTTCTTC.

The gene calls are TRBV14 and TRBJ2-3; no reliable D call. V was clipped by 1 base and J by 0 bases, with 11 bases between them. This CDR3 is 16 amino acids long. Germline CDR1 and CDR2: SGHDN and FVKESK. The CDR3 coding sequence is TGTGCCAGCAGCCAAGGCTTACAATCTAGCACAGATACGCAGTATTTT. It yields the protein CASSQGLQSSTDTQYF.

This clonotype came up a few times. V is TRBV6-6 and J is TRBJ1-5; 7 nucleotides match TRBD1. Germline CDR1 reads MNHNY; CDR2 reads SVGAGI (reference sequence). The CDR3 spans 15 residues. Trimming took 6 bases from V and 9 from J; bases not matched to a gene: 14. CDR3 coding DNA: TGTGCCAGCAGCGACCGGGACAGAGTTTGGAGGCCCCAGCATTTT. As protein: CASSDRDRVWRPQHF.

This clonotype was recorded once. The chain uses TRBV6-5 and TRBJ2-1; TRBD1 matches 10 bases. The V gene end was trimmed by 8 bases and the J gene end by 1 base; junction bases not matched to a gene: 5. Germline values: CDR1 MNHEY, CDR2 SVGAGI. This CDR3 has 15 residues. CDR3 nucleotides: TGTGCCAGCGGCCGGGACAGGGGTTCCTACAATGAGCAGTTCTTC. It specifies CASGRDRGSYNEQFF.

The chain joins TRBV4-3 to TRBJ2-2; TRBD1 matches at 9 bases. With V trimmed by 0 bases and J by 1 base, 6 bases remained unmatched. The germline V gene encodes CDR1 LGHNA and CDR2 YSLEER. The CDR3 is 18 amino acids. In nucleotides, the CDR3 is TGCGCCAGCAGCCAAGAAAGGACAGGGGAAGGGAACACCGGGGAGCTGTTTTTT. The encoded protein is CASSQERTGEGNTGELFF.

The rearrangement uses TRBV20-1 and TRBJ1-3; TRBD1 matches at 7 bases. The CDR3 spans 14 residues. Per germline, CDR1 DFQATT and CDR2 SNEGSKA (reference sequence). V shed 3 bases, J shed 5 bases, and the junction held 7 bases outside the gene matches. The CDR3 spells CSARDNRGRNTIYF. The CDR3 DNA is TGCAGTGCTAGGGATAACAGGGGAAGAAACACCATATATTTT.

This rearrangement joins TRBV11-2 to TRBJ2-1; TRBD2 aligns across 8 bases. Looked up from germline, CDR1 is SGHAT and CDR2 is FQNNGV. The V gene end was trimmed by 2 bases and the J gene end by 3 bases; junction bases not matched to a gene: 9. The CDR3 sequence is 17 residues long. This CDR3 is CASSLPWGSGSYNEQFF. CDR3 DNA: TGTGCCAGCAGCTTACCTTGGGGGAGCGGGAGCTACAATGAGCAGTTCTTC.

The J gene is TRBJ1-5, the V gene TRBV28, with D unresolved. V lost 3 bases and J 4 bases, leaving 10 bases between the germline ends. The CDR3 loop spans 14 amino acids. Germline loops: CDR1 MDHEN, CDR2 SYDVKM. The CDR3 here is CASSFSRLNQPQHF. The CDR3 DNA reads TGTGCCAGCAGTTTCTCCAGATTGAATCAGCCCCAGCATTTT.

The sample holds a few counts of this clonotype. The chain couples TRBV24-1 to TRBJ2-3; D possibly matches TRBD1 or TRBD2 (5 bases each). Between the trimmed V and J ends, which lost 5 bases and 9 bases, there was a span of 14 bases. The CDR3 consists of 13 residues. The germline V gene has CDR1 KGHDR and CDR2 SFDVKD. The chain's CDR3 is CATSVTRGGTQYF. The CDR3 DNA sequence: TGTGCCACCAGTGTCACTAGGGGTGGCACGCAGTATTTT.

This chain connects TRBV28 to TRBJ2-5, with D unresolved. The CDR3 is made up of 15 amino acids. From germline, CDR1 is MDHEN and CDR2 SYDVKM. V was trimmed by 2 bases and J by 5 bases, leaving 15 bases between them. Here the CDR3 reads CASSLDGVVSETQYF. In nucleotides, the CDR3 is TGTGCCAGCAGTTTAGACGGCGTGGTTAGCGAGACCCAGTACTTC.

This clonotype was detected only a few times. The rearrangement links TRBV6-5 to TRBJ2-3, with D hard to call. Germline loops: CDR1 MNHEY, CDR2 SVGAGI. The CDR3 runs to 15 residues. Trimming pared 2 bases from V and 0 bases from J, leaving 9 bases between. The CDR3 is CASSYRVSSTDTQYF. CDR3 bases: TGTGCCAGCAGTTACCGGGTTTCTAGCACAGATACGCAGTATTTT.

This clonotype was seen only a few times. The CDR3 loop is CASTNAPGQVGEAFF. The CDR3 nucleotides are TGTGCCAGCACCAACGCACCGGGACAGGTAGGGGAAGCTTTCTTT. This chain connects TRBV5-5 to TRBJ1-1, with 8 bases identical to TRBD1. The CDR3 runs 15 residues. Germline V lookup: CDR1 SGHKS, CDR2 YYEKEE (reference sequence). The J segment lost 8 bases and the V segment lost 6 bases, leaving 15 bases of the junction unmatched. Full variable domain (rest looked up from reference TRBV5-5 and TRBJ1-1): DAGVTQSPTHLIKTRGQQVTLRCSPISGHKSVSWYQQVLGQGPQFIFQYYEKEERGRGNFPDRFSARQFPNYSSELNVNALLLGDSALYLCASTNAPGQVGEAFFGQGTRLTVV.

The chain is built from TRBV18 and TRBJ2-7; TRBD1 matches at 9 bases. Germline assignment: CDR1 KGHSH and CDR2 LQKENI. This CDR3 has 14 amino acids. V lost 6 bases and J lost 4; bases outside the gene matches: 7. This CDR3 is CASSPGQGFYEQYF. CDR3 nucleotides: TGTGCCAGCTCGCCGGGACAGGGATTTTACGAGCAGTACTTC.

The CDR3, as DNA: TGCGCCAGCAGCCCTTTAAGCGACAGGGTTGGAACAGATACGCAGTATTTT. Protein sequence: CASSPLSDRVGTDTQYF. This chain links TRBV4-3 with TRBJ2-3; 7 bases map to TRBD1. V shed 4 bases, J shed 3 bases, and the junction held 13 bases outside the gene matches. This CDR3 spans 17 amino acids. CDR1 LGHNA and CDR2 YSLEER come from the germline V gene.

The chain joins TRBV7-9 to TRBJ1-5, with D maybe TRBD1 (5 bases). CDR1 and CDR2 (germline): SEHNR, FQNEAQ (reference sequence). This CDR3 has 14 amino acids. The V end lost 4 bases, the J end lost 3 bases, and 10 bases lay between the germline ends. The CDR3 bases are TGTGCCAGCAGCTGGGACGGACCCAATCAGCCCCAGCATTTT. The encoded protein is CASSWDGPNQPQHF.

The CDR3, as DNA: TGTGCCAGCAGTTACTCGAGTGGGGTGAATGAGCAGTTCTTC. It is translated as CASSYSSGVNEQFF. The V and J genes are TRBV6-5 and TRBJ2-1; D unclear. The length of the CDR3 is 14 residues. From germline, CDR1 is MNHEY and CDR2 SVGAGI. The ends were cut back, 0 bases at V and 7 bases at J, with 10 bases in the middle.

This chain links TRBV6-5 with TRBJ2-6; 7 positions match TRBD1. V lost 6 bases to trimming and J lost 2 bases; unmatched junction nucleotides: 7. Germline V lookup: CDR1 MNHEY, CDR2 SVGAGI. The CDR3 is made up of 16 amino acids. The CDR3 here is CASSYRGGAGANVLTF. DNA of the CDR3: TGTGCCAGCAGCTACCGAGGGGGCGCTGGGGCCAACGTCCTGACTTTC.

This clonotype appeared a few times. The V and J genes are TRBV12-3 or TRBV12-4 and TRBJ1-1; D remains ambiguous. The CDR3 is 14 residues long. V was trimmed by 3 bases and J by 0 bases, leaving 8 bases between them. CDR3 DNA sequence: TGTGCCAGCAGTTTTTATAGGTTGAACACTGAAGCTTTCTTT. Its translation: CASSFYRLNTEAFF.

CDR3 residues: CATSDLRGSGQETQYF. The CDR3 DNA is TGTGCCACCAGTGATTTGCGGGGCTCCGGACAAGAGACCCAGTACTTC. J is TRBJ2-5 and V is TRBV24-1, with D perhaps given as TRBD1 or TRBD2 (5 bases each). The V gene's germline CDR1 is KGHDR and CDR2 SFDVKD. V shed 0 bases and J shed 2 bases, with 12 bases lying between them. The CDR3 is made up of 16 amino acids.

The chain employs TRBV7-9 and TRBJ1-2, with no clear D. CDR3 length: 11 residues. The germline V gene encodes CDR1 SEHNR and CDR2 FQNEAQ (reference sequence). V was shortened by 3 bases and J by 11 bases, with 10 bases between the two germline ends. CDR3 coding DNA: TGTGCCAGCAGCTTGTTTGATAGATACACCTTC. It specifies CASSLFDRYTF.

This clonotype was observed a handful of times. The CDR3 spells CASSLGTGTAFF. As DNA, the CDR3 is TGTGCCAGCAGCTTAGGGACAGGGACGGCTTTCTTT. V usage is TRBV11-2 and J usage is TRBJ1-1; 8 bases match TRBD1. Trimming cost V 1 base and J 11 bases; bases outside gene matches: 3. The CDR3 length is 12 residues. CDR1 is SGHAT, CDR2 FQNNGV, per germline. The whole variable domain, remainder taken from reference TRBV11-2 and TRBJ1-1, is EAGVAQSPRYKIIEKRQSVAFWCNPISGHATLYWYQQILGQGPKLLIQFQNNGVVDDSQLPKDRFSAERLKGVDSTLKIQPAKLEDSAVYLCASSLGTGTAFFGQGTRLTVV.

V and J are TRBV11-2 and TRBJ2-7; either TRBD1 or TRBD2 may supply D (5 bases each). V lost 5 bases to trimming and J lost 4 bases, with 15 bases between them. The CDR3 spans 14 residues. Germline-derived CDR1 and CDR2 are SGHAT and FQNNGV. The CDR3 DNA reads as TGTGCCAGCAGCGTACCGGGACGGATATACGAGCAGTACTTC. Protein: CASSVPGRIYEQYF.

The chain couples TRBV12-3 or TRBV12-4 to TRBJ1-1, with D unclear. V shed 6 bases and J shed 5 bases, with 19 bases lying between them. The CDR3 loop spans 15 amino acids. In nucleotides, the CDR3 is TGTGCCAGCAGATTCGGAGGCCTTGAGGGTACTGAAGCTTTCTTT. Amino acid sequence: CASRFGGLEGTEAFF.

This chain uses TRBV15 with TRBJ2-2; 11 bases are shared with TRBD2. CDR3 length equals 17 residues. Trimming took 5 bases from V and 2 from J; bases not matched to a gene: 7. The germline CDR1 and CDR2 sequences are LNHNV and YYDKDF (reference sequence). The DNA for the CDR3 is TGTGCCACCAGCGTAACCCTAGCGGGAGGAAACACCGGGGAGCTGTTTTTT. Translating it yields CATSVTLAGGNTGELFF.

Details on this clonotype: At one end the junction does not follow the germline gene, possibly because of a read error. The chain carries TRBV28 and TRBJ2-1; the D is unclear. The CDR3 totals 11 residues. The germline V gene has CDR1 MDHEN and CDR2 SYDVKM. CDR3 bases: TGTGCCAGCAGTCACCGCCCCCACACAATCTTC. It yields the protein CASSHRPHTIF.

V gene TRBV7-6 combines with J gene TRBJ2-3; no definite D call. Germline assignment: CDR1 SGHVS and CDR2 FNYEAQ. With 2 bases removed from V and 4 bases from J, the gap between germline ends came to 7 bases. CDR3 length equals 13 residues. The CDR3 sequence: CASSLRQSDTQYF. The CDR3 DNA reads TGTGCCAGCAGCTTAAGGCAGTCAGATACGCAGTATTTT.

The chain joins TRBV20-1 to TRBJ2-7; 12 bases align to TRBD2. There are 13 residues in the CDR3. From germline, CDR1 is DFQATT and CDR2 SNEGSKA (reference sequence). The V segment lost 6 bases and the J segment 6 bases; nucleotides outside the gene matches: 6. CDR3 loop: CSAKGLAGSEQYF. The CDR3 nucleotides read TGCAGTGCCAAAGGACTAGCGGGATCCGAGCAGTACTTC.

In its sample, this clonotype was seen a few times. The rearrangement links TRBV6-2 or TRBV6-3 to TRBJ2-2; D gene ambiguous. Germline CDR1 is MNHEY and CDR2 is SVGEGT. V gave up 4 bases and J gave up 2 bases, with 5 bases separating them. This CDR3 is 13 amino acids long. CDR3 sequence: CASSSDNTGELFF. CDR3 in DNA: TGTGCCAGCAGTTCCGACAACACCGGGGAGCTGTTTTTT.